The T cell receptor beta chain described here comes from a study of blood T cell repertoires in COVID-19. All enrollees were about 18 to 89 years old and from fewer than 25 US areas. Sequencing used immunoSEQ multiplex PCR; TCRdb keeps in-frame clones, though not all of them. Among approximately 180,000 clones listed, about 85% were seen once. The CDR3 has 13 residues. The germline V and J ends were trimmed by 7 bases and 1 base, with 10 bases remaining between them. Germline CDR1 and CDR2: SEHNR and FQNEAQ (reference sequence). This sequence originates from a man aged 35 to 55 who had recovered from COVID-19. V gene TRBV7-9 combines with J gene TRBJ1-1; no clear D. What was sequenced was PBMCs or T cells enriched from blood (not recorded which). The CDR3 loop is CASTRGGNTEAFF. The CDR3 region has the DNA TGTGCCAGCACCCGCGGTGGGAACACTGAAGCTTTCTTT.